The rows below give T cell receptor beta chains drawn from one sample of a study of CD8 T cells in Susac syndrome. MiXCR, run by TCRdb on the immunoSEQ multiplex PCR reads, gives a single entry per CDR3 protein. The sample contains around 220,000 distinct CDR3 sequences, 80% to 95% of which appear only once. Sequencing input: CD8+ T cells from PBMCs. These receptors were obtained from a human donor with multiple sclerosis. The CDR3 runs from the conserved cysteine through the conserved F or W. D genes are given only for firm matches. Clone size appears in some rows only: once, few, many, or a class for an expanded clone.

clone_size	d_call	v_call	j_call	cdr3_aa	cdr3_nt
-	-	TRBV30	TRBJ2-1	CAWSDWAGSSYNEQFF	TGTGCCTGGAGTGATTGGGCGGGAAGCTCCTACAATGAGCAGTTCTTC
-	-	TRBV20-1	TRBJ1-1	CSASKAFF	TGCAGTGCTAGCAAGGCTTTCTTT
-	-	TRBV9	TRBJ2-2	CASSVDLRGQTGELFF	TGTGCCAGCAGCGTAGATCTCAGGGGCCAGACCGGGGAGCTGTTTTTT
-	TRBD2	TRBV6-1	TRBJ2-5	CASSPMAAGEYQETQYF	TGTGCCAGCAGTCCCATGGCCGCGGGGGAATACCAAGAGACCCAGTACTTC
-	-	TRBV4-1	TRBJ2-1	CASSQVSDSNEQFF	TGCGCCAGCAGCCAAGTATCGGACAGCAATGAGCAGTTCTTC
once	-	TRBV7-9	TRBJ1-2	CASSLEGVAGKYGYTF	TGTGCCAGCAGCTTAGAGGGGGTTGCAGGGAAATATGGCTACACCTTC
-	-	TRBV5-6	TRBJ1-1	CASSLVRAGLLNTEAFF	TGTGCCAGCAGCTTGGTTCGAGCCGGGCTCTTGAACACTGAAGCTTTCTTT
-	-	TRBV20-1	TRBJ2-7	CSARAASYTYLYEQYF	TGCAGTGCTAGAGCCGCATCTTATACCTACCTATACGAGCAGTACTTC
once	-	TRBV5-4	TRBJ2-1	CASSFRGNPYNEQFF	TGTGCCAGCAGCTTCAGGGGTAACCCCTACAATGAGCAGTTCTTC
-	TRBD1	TRBV29-1	TRBJ1-1	CSVRDLVDRGRTEAFF	TGCAGCGTTCGGGACTTGGTGGACAGGGGGAGGACTGAAGCTTTCTTT
-	-	TRBV10-2	TRBJ1-4	CASPPYDTTEGNEKLFF	TGCGCCAGCCCCCCATATGATACAACGGAGGGTAATGAAAAACTGTTTTTT
-	-	TRBV15	TRBJ1-5	CATSRVGQPQHF	TGTGCCACCAGCAGAGTGGGGCAGCCCCAGCATTTT
once	-	TRBV3-1	TRBJ2-7	CASGGLSIYEQYF	TGTGCCAGTGGGGGACTGTCAATCTACGAGCAGTACTTC
-	-	TRBV15	TRBJ2-7	CATSDPREQPEQYF	TGTGCCACCAGCGATCCCCGAGAGCAACCCGAGCAGTACTTC
-	TRBD2	TRBV7-9	TRBJ2-7	CASSLDGRLYEQYF	TGTGCCAGCAGCTTAGACGGGAGGCTATACGAGCAGTACTTC
once	TRBD1	TRBV19	TRBJ2-2	CASSPTGFDTGELFF	TGTGCCAGTAGTCCGACAGGGTTTGACACCGGGGAGCTGTTTTTT
-	TRBD1	TRBV28	TRBJ2-5	CASSLDRGQETQYF	TGTGCCAGCAGCCTTGACAGGGGCCAAGAGACCCAGTACTTC
-	TRBD1	TRBV7-2	TRBJ2-7	CASGTGHEQYF	TGTGCCAGCGGGACAGGGCACGAGCAGTACTTC
-	TRBD2	TRBV19	TRBJ2-3	CASSIPGGGDTQYF	TGTGCCAGTAGTATACCAGGCGGGGGGGATACGCAGTATTTT
-	-	TRBV28	TRBJ2-7	CASSIGQLSSYEQYF	TGTGCCAGCAGCATCGGACAGCTTAGTTCCTACGAGCAGTACTTC
-	-	TRBV7-9	TRBJ1-1	CASSAKDMNTEAFF	TGTGCCAGCAGCGCCAAAGACATGAACACTGAAGCTTTCTTT
once	-	TRBV7-9	TRBJ2-4	CASSVRQPRGFAKNIQYF	TGTGCCAGCAGCGTCCGACAACCCCGAGGTTTTGCCAAAAACATTCAGTACTTC
-	-	TRBV7-9	TRBJ1-2	CASSLGLEPRGYTF	TGTGCCAGCAGCTTAGGGTTGGAACCGCGGGGCTACACCTTC
-	TRBD1	TRBV12-3/TRBV12-4	TRBJ1-1	CASSSPGQGVGAFF	TGTGCCAGCAGTTCCCCTGGACAGGGGGTAGGAGCTTTCTTT
-	-	TRBV3-1	TRBJ2-2	CASSQEILSGSNTGELFF	TGTGCCAGCAGCCAAGAGATCTTGTCAGGGTCGAACACCGGGGAGCTGTTTTTT
-	-	TRBV12-3/TRBV12-4	TRBJ2-7	CATSLGYEQYF	TGTGCCACCAGTCTCGGGTACGAGCAGTACTTC
-	TRBD1	TRBV18	TRBJ1-2	CASSLQGARGYTF	TGTGCCAGCTCGCTTCAGGGGGCACGGGGCTACACCTTC
-	-	TRBV25-1	TRBJ2-5	CASSGGAWETQYF	TGTGCCAGCAGTGGAGGGGCTTGGGAGACCCAGTACTTC
-	TRBD1	TRBV13	TRBJ2-3	CASSQGQGATDTQYF	TGTGCCAGCAGCCAGGGACAGGGGGCAACAGATACGCAGTATTTT
-	-	TRBV4-1	TRBJ2-5	CASSQDGPQETQYF	TGCGCCAGCAGCCAAGACGGCCCGCAAGAGACCCAGTACTTC
-	TRBD1	TRBV13	TRBJ2-2	CASSIDRGANTGELFF	TGTGCCAGCAGCATAGACAGGGGTGCGAACACCGGGGAGCTGTTTTTT
-	-	TRBV14	TRBJ1-1	CASSQGWPNTEAFF	TGTGCCAGCAGCCAAGGATGGCCGAACACTGAAGCTTTCTTT
few	-	TRBV4-2	TRBJ1-2	CASSQVLAREVGYGYTF	TGTGCCAGCAGCCAAGTCTTGGCTCGGGAGGTCGGCTATGGCTACACCTTC
-	-	TRBV6-2/TRBV6-3	TRBJ2-5	CASSYLLLRPTQYF	TGTGCCAGCAGTTACTTGTTACTTCGGCCGACCCAGTACTTC
-	-	TRBV12-3/TRBV12-4	TRBJ2-1	CASSLSPSSYNEQFF	TGTGCCAGCAGTTTAAGCCCCAGCTCCTACAATGAGCAGTTCTTC
-	-	TRBV19	TRBJ2-1	CASKESSYNEQFF	TGTGCCAGTAAGGAAAGCTCCTACAATGAGCAGTTCTTC
-	-	TRBV7-3	TRBJ1-2	CASSPTRAAPF	TGTGCCAGCAGCCCCACCCGGGCAGCCCCCTTC
few	-	TRBV14	TRBJ2-3	CASSPLVGGGADTQYF	TGTGCCAGCAGCCCCCTCGTGGGTGGTGGGGCAGATACGCAGTATTTT
-	TRBD1	TRBV30	TRBJ1-2	CAWRGTDPYGYTF	TGTGCCTGGAGAGGGACAGACCCCTATGGCTACACCTTC
-	-	TRBV5-1	TRBJ2-6	CASSPWTSGANVLTF	TGCGCCAGCAGCCCGTGGACCTCTGGGGCCAACGTCCTGACTTTC
-	-	TRBV19	TRBJ2-5	CASSSRWTGQETQYF	TGTGCCAGTAGTTCTAGATGGACGGGACAAGAGACCCAGTACTTC
once	TRBD1	TRBV7-9	TRBJ2-3	CASSPSRGQGSTDTQYF	TGTGCCAGCAGCCCATCCCGCGGACAGGGTAGCACAGATACGCAGTATTTT
-	-	TRBV9	TRBJ2-3	CASSLEGASTDTQYF	TGTGCCAGCAGCCTGGAGGGGGCTAGCACAGATACGCAGTATTTT
-	-	TRBV6-2/TRBV6-3	TRBJ2-7	CASSYGPVYSGSYEQYF	TGTGCCAGCAGTTACGGCCCAGTCTATTCGGGCTCCTACGAGCAGTACTTC